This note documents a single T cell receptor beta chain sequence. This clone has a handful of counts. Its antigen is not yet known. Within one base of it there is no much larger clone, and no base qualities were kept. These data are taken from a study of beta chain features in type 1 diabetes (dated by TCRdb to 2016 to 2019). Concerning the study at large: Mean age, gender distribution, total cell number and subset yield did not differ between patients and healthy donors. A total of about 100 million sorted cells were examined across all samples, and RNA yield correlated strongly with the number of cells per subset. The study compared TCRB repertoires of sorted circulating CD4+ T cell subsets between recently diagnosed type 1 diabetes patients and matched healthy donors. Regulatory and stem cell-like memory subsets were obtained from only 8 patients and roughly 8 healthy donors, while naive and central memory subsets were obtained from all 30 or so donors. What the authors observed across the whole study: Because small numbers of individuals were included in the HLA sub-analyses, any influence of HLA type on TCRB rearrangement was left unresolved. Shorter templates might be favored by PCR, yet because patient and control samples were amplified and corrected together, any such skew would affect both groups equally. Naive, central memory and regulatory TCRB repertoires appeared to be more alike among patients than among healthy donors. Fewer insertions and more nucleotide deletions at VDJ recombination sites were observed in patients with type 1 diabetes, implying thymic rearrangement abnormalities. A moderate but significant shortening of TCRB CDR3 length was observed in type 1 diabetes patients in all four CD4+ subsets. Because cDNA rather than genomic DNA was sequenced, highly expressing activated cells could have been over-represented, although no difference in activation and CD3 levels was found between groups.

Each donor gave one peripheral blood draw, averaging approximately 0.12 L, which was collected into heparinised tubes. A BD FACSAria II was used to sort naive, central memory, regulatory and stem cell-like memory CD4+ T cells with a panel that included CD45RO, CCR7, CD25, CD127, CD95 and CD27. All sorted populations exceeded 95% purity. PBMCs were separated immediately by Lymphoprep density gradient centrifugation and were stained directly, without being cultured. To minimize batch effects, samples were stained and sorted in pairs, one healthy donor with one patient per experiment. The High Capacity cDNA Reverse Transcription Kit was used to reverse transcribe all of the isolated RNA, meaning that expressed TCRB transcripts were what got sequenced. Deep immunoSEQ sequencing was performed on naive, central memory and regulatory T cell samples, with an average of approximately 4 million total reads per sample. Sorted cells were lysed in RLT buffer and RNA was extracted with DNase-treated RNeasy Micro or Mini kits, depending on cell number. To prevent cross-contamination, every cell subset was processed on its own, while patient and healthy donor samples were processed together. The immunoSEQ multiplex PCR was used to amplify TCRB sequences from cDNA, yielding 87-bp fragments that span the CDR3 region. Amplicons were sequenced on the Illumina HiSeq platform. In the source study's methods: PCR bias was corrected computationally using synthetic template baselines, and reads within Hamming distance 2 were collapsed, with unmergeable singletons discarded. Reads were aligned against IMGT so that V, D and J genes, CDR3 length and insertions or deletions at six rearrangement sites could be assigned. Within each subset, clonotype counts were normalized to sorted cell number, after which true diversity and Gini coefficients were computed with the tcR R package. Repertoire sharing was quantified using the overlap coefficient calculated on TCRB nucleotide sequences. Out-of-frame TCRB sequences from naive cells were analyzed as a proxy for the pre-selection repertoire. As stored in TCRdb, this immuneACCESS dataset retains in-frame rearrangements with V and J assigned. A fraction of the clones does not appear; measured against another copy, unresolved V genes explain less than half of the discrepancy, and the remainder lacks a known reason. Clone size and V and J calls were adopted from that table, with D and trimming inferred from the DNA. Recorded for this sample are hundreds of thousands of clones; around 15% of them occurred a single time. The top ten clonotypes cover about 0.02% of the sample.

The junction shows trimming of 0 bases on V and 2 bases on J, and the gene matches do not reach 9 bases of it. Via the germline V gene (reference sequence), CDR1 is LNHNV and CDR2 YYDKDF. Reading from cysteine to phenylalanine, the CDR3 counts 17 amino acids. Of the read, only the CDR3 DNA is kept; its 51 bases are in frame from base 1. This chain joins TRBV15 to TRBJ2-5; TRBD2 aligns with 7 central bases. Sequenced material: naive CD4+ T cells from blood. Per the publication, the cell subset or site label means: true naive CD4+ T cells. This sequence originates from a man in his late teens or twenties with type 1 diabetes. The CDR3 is CATSRDQTLAIQETQYF. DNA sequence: TGTGCCACCAGCAGAGATCAAACACTAGCGATTCAAGAGACCCAGTACTTC.